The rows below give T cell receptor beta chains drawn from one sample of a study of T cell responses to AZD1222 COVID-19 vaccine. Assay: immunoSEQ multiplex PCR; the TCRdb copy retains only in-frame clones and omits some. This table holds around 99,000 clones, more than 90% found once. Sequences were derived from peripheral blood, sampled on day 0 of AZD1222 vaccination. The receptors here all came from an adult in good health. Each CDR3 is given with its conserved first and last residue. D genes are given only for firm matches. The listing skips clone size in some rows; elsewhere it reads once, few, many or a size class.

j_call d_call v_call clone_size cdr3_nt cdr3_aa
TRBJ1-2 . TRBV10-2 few TGCGCCAGCAGTGATCCTGACAGGAGAGGAGGTGGCTACACCTTC CASSDPDRRGGGYTF
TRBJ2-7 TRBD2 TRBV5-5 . TGTGCCAGCAGCCGGACTAGCGGGACCTACGAGCAGTACTTC CASSRTSGTYEQYF
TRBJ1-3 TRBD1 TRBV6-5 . TGTGCCAGCAGTTTGGGACAGGCTGCTTCTGGAAACACCATATATTTT CASSLGQAASGNTIYF
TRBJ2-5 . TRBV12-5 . TGTGCTAGTGGCAAAGACATGTCGGAGACCCAGTACTTC CASGKDMSETQYF
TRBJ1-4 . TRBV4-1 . TGCGCCAGCAGCCAAGACAGGGGTGCTAATGAAAAACTGTTTTTT CASSQDRGANEKLFF
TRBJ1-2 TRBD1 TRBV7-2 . TGTGCCAGCAGCCCGCGAACCGGACAGGGGGCGGGGGGCTACACCTTC CASSPRTGQGAGGYTF
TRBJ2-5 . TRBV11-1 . TGTGCCAGCAGCGCAAGTACAGGTTTTCAAGAGACCCAGTACTTC CASSASTGFQETQYF
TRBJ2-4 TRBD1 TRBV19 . TGTGCCAGTAGTATACCCTCCGGGACAGGAAGAAAAAACATTCAGTACTTC CASSIPSGTGRKNIQYF
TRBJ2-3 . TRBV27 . TGTGCCAGCAGCTTCGAACACCTTGCCGGGACGGACACAGATACGCAGTATTTT CASSFEHLAGTDTDTQYF
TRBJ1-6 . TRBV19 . TGTGCCAGTAGTATGTTGACTGCAAGCTCCTATAATTCACCCCTCCACTTT CASSMLTASSYNSPLHF
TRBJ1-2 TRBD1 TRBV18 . TGTGCCAGCTCCGGGACAGGGAGAAGTGGCTACACCTTC CASSGTGRSGYTF
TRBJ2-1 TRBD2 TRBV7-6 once TGTGCCAGCAGCTTTACGGGAAGCGGGGCCTACAATGAGCAGTTCTTC CASSFTGSGAYNEQFF
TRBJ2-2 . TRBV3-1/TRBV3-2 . TGTGCCAGCAGCCTTTCCGGAGCTACAGGGGAGCTGTTTTTT CASSLSGATGELFF
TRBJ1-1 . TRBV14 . TGTGCCAGCACCCAATCGATCAACACTGAAGCTTTCTTT CASTQSINTEAFF
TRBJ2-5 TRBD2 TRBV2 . TGTGCCAGCAGTCCGGCAAGCGGGGGGGGAAGATCGGGTCGAGAGACCCAGTACTTC CASSPASGGGRSGRETQYF
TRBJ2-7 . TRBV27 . TGTGCCAGCAGAAGCCCGAGGAACGAGCAGTACTTC CASRSPRNEQYF
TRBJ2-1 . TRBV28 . TGTGCCAGCAGAGAAACAGGTATCTCCTACAATGAGCAGTTCTTC CASRETGISYNEQFF
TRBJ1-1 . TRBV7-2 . TGTGCCAGCAGCTTAGTGCCAGGGATGAACACTGAAGCTTTCTTT CASSLVPGMNTEAFF
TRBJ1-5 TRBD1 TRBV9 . TGTGCCAGCAGCGCCGGGACAGGGGGTGTCTTGGTCCAGCCCCAGCATTTT CASSAGTGGVLVQPQHF
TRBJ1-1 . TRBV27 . TGTGCCAGCAGTCCACTCGGGAGGAACACTGAAGCTTTCTTT CASSPLGRNTEAFF
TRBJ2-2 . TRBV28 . TGTGCCAGCATGAGGAACACCGGGGAGCTGTTTTTT CASMRNTGELFF
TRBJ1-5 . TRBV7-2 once TGTGCCAGCAGCCCAGGGTATAGCAATCAGCCCCAGCATTTT CASSPGYSNQPQHF
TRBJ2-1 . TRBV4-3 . TGCGCCAGCAGCCTATCTGCTGGAGCGGGCGCCTACAATGAGCAGTTCTTC CASSLSAGAGAYNEQFF
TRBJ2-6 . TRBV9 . TGTGCCAGCAGCGGCTTGGGGCGGATGACAAGCTCTGGGGCCAACGTCCTGACTTTC CASSGLGRMTSSGANVLTF
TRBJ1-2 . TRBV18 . TGTGCCAGCTCAGCAACTGACGGCTTCCGCGGCTACACCTTC CASSATDGFRGYTF
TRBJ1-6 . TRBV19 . TGTGCCAGTAGTATAGGGGCGTATAATTCACCCCTCCACTTT CASSIGAYNSPLHF
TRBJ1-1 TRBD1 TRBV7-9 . TGTGCCAGCAGCCTAAATCCGGGACAGGGGACTTTCTTT CASSLNPGQGTFF
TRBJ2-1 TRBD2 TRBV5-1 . TGCGCCAGCAGCTTGGTAGCGGGCTCCTACAATGAGCAGTTCTTC CASSLVAGSYNEQFF
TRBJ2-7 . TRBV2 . TGTGCCAGCAGCTTAGGGGACTTCACCTACGAGCAGTACTTC CASSLGDFTYEQYF
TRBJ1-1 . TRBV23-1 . TGCGCCAGCAGCCAACGACGACGGCTACACACTGAAGCTTTCTTT CASSQRRRLHTEAFF
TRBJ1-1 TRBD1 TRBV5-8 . TGTGCCAGCAGCGGGTACAGGGGGCGGGTTACTGAAGCTTTCTTT CASSGYRGRVTEAFF
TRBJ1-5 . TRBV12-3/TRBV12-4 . TGTGCCAGCAGCCTCGGGTTTTATCAGCCCCAGCATTTT CASSLGFYQPQHF
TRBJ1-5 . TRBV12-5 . TGTGCTAGTGTCCTGGGGGGGGCCTATCAGCCCCAGCATTTT CASVLGGAYQPQHF
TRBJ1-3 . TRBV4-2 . TGTGCCAGCAGCCAAGATTGGCAGGGATCTGGAAACACCATATATTTT CASSQDWQGSGNTIYF
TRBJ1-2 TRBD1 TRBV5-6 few TGTGCCAGCAGCCCAGACAGGGCTTATGGCTACACCTTC CASSPDRAYGYTF
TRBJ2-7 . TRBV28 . TGTGCCAGCAGTTCTACAGGCGAAGCGCCCTACGAGCAGTACTTC CASSSTGEAPYEQYF
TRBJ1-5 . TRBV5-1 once TGCGCCAGCAGCCCCGGGACGTATAGCAATCAGCCCCAGCATTTT CASSPGTYSNQPQHF
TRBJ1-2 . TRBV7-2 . TGTGCCAGCACCGGGGCCAGGGTGGGTGGCTACACCTTC CASTGARVGGYTF
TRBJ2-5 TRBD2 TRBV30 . TGTGCCTGGAGTGATGGACGAGCGGGGATCGGGGGGTTTGAAGAGACCCAGTACTTC CAWSDGRAGIGGFEETQYF
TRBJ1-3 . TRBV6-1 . TGTGCCAGCAGTGAAGCTACCGGTCCAGTCGATTACCCGGCCATATATTTT CASSEATGPVDYPAIYF
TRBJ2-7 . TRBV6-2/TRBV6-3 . TGTGCCAGCAGTTACTTGAACGAGCAGTACTTC CASSYLNEQYF
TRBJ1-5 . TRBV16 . TGTGCCAGCAGCCAATCGTCCATAAATCAGCCCCAGCATTTT CASSQSSINQPQHF
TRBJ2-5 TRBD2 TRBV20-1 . TGCAGTGCTAGTCAGATGGGTCGCCTTAGCGGGGAGACCCAGTACTTC CSASQMGRLSGETQYF
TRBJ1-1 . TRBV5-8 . TGTGCCAGCCCGCAGAGGGCAGGAACTGAAGCTTTCTTT CASPQRAGTEAFF
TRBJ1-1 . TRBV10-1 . TGCGCCAGCAGTAAATTAACGGGGGCCGGGGAAGCTTTCTTT CASSKLTGAGEAFF
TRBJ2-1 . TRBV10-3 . TGTGCCATCAGTGAGCGGAGCCCAGGGGATGAGCAGTTCTTC CAISERSPGDEQFF
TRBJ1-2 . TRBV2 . TGTGCCAGCAGTGCCCGGGACTCGGGTAACTATGGCTACACCTTC CASSARDSGNYGYTF
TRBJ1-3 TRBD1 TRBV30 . TGTGCCTGGGACCGGGACAGCTCTGGAAACACCATATATTTT CAWDRDSSGNTIYF
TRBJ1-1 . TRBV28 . TGTGCCAGCAGGCCCCCCTTGGGACCCTTCAACGGGAGTCCTGAAGCTTTCTTT CASRPPLGPFNGSPEAFF
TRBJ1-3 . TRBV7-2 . TGTGCCAGCAGCTTAGCGTCCAATGGAAACACCATATATTTT CASSLASNGNTIYF
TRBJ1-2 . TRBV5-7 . TGTGCCAGCAGCTTGGTTGGGGGAGGGCTATCGGACTATGGCTACACCTTC CASSLVGGGLSDYGYTF
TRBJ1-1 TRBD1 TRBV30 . TGTGCCTGGAGTCCAACGATAGGACAGGGTGGAACTGAAGCTTTCTTT CAWSPTIGQGGTEAFF
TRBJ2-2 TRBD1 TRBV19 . TGTGCCAGTACGCCGCGGTCCGGGACAGTTAACACCGGGGAGCTGTTTTTT CASTPRSGTVNTGELFF
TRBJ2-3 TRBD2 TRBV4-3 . TGCGCCAGCAGCCAAGATCTGCTAGCGGGAGACACGAGTAGCACAGATACGCAGTATTTT CASSQDLLAGDTSSTDTQYF